This T cell receptor beta chain was identified during a study of cytomegalovirus exposure and HLA in healthy donors. Study-wide findings and caveats: There were around 160 TCR beta chains listed as cytomegalovirus-associated. It was in a later analysis that TCR association rates were seen to vary by HLA locus, highest for DRB1 and lowest for HLA-C.

Worth noting for this clone: Its antigen is still unknown.

Both 60 Vbeta primers and 13 Jbeta primers went into the PCR. TCRdb's table, derived via immunoSEQ multiplex PCR, lists solely in-frame clones and lacks some. The sample includes approximately 91,000 clones, around 64% of them seen just once. CDR3 length: 16 residues. Germline trimming cut 5 bases from V and 1 base from J; bases unmatched to any gene: 10. Germline-derived CDR1 and CDR2 are SGHTA and FQGNSA. The donors comprised healthy bone marrow donors. V is TRBV7-2 and J is TRBJ1-1; 7 bases match TRBD1. Specimen: PBMCs. This TCR came from a human donor in good health. The DNA of the CDR3 is TGTGCCAGCAGCCCGAGGGGTACAGGGGCGAACACTGAAGCTTTCTTT. It yields the protein CASSPRGTGANTEAFF. The whole variable domain, remainder taken from reference TRBV7-2 and TRBJ1-1, is GAGVSQSPSNKVTEKGKDVELRCDPISGHTALYWYRQSLGQGLEFLIYFQGNSAPDKSGLPSDRFSAERTGGSVSTLTIQRTQQEDSAVYLCASSPRGTGANTEAFFGQGTRLTVV.